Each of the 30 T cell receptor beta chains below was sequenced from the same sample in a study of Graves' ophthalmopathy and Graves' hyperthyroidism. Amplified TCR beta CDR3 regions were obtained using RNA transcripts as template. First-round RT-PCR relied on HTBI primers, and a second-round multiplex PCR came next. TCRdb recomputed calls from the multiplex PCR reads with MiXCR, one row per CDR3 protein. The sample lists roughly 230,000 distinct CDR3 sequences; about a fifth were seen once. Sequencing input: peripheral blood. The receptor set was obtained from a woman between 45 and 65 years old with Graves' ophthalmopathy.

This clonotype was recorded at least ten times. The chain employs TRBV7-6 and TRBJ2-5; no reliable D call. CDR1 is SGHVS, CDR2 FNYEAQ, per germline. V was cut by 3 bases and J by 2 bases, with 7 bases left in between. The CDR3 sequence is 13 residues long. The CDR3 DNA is TGTGCCAGCAGCTTTCTGGAACAAGAGACCCAGTACTTC. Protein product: CASSFLEQETQYF.

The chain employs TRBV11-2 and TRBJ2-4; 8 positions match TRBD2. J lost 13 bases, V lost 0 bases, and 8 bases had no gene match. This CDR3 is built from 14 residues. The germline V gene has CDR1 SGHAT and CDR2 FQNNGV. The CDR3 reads CASSLESGGALQYF. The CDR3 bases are TGTGCCAGCAGCTTAGAGAGCGGGGGAGCCCTCCAGTACTTC.

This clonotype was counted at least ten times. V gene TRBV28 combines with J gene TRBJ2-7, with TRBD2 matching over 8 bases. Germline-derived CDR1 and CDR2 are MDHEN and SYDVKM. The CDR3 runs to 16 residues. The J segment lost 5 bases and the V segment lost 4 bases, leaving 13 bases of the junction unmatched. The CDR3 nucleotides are TGTGCCAGCAGTTCTGCTAGACGGGGGGGAATGGACGAGCAGTACTTC. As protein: CASSSARRGGMDEQYF. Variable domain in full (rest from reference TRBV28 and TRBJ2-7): DVKVTQSSRYLVKRTGEKVFLECVQDMDHENMFWYRQDPGLGLRLIYFSYDVKMKEKGDIPEGYSVSREKKERFSLILESASTNQTSMYLCASSSARRGGMDEQYFGPGTRLTVT.

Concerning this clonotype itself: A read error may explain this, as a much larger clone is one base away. CDR3 bases: TGTGCCAGCAGTGAGCGAACCATTGAATACGAGCAGTACTTC. Encoded protein: CASSERTIEYEQYF. The chain employs TRBV6-4 and TRBJ2-7, with D hard to call. Germline values: CDR1 MRHNA, CDR2 SNTAGT. This CDR3 region has 14 residues. The V end lost 3 bases, the J end lost 4 bases, and 13 bases lay between the germline ends.

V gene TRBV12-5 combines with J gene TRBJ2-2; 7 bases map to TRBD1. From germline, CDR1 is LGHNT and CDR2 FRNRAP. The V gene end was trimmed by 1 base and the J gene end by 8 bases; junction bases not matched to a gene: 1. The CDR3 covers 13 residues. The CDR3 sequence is CASGLGGQGELFF. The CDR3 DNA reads TGTGCTAGTGGTTTGGGGGGACAGGGGGAGCTGTTTTTT.

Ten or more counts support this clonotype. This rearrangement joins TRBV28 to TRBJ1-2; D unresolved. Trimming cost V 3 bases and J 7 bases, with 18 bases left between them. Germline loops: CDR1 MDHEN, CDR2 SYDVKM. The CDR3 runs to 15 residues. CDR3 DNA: TGTGCCAGCAGTTTCCTCCTCCACAGAAACAGTGGCTACACCTTC. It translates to CASSFLLHRNSGYTF.

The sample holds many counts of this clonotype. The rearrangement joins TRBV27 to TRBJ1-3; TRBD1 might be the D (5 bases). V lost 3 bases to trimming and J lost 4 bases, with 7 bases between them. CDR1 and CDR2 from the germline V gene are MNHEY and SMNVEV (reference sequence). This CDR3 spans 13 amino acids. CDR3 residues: CASSFRTGNTIYF. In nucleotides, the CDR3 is TGTGCCAGCAGTTTCAGGACAGGAAACACCATATATTTT.

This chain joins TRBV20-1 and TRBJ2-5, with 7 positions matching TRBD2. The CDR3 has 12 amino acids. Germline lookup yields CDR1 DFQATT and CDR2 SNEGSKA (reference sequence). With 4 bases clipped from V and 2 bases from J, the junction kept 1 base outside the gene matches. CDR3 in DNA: TGCAGTGCTACCGGGGGGCAAGAGACCCAGTACTTC. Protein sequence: CSATGGQETQYF.

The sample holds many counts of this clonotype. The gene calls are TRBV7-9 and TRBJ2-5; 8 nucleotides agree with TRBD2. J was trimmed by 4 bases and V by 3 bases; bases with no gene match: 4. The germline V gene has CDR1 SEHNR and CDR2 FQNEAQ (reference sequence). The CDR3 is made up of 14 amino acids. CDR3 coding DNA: TGTGCCAGCAGCTTCATACGGGGGGGAGAGACCCAGTACTTC. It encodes CASSFIRGGETQYF. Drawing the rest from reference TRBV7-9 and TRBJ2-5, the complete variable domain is DTGVSQNPRHKITKRGQNVTFRCDPISEHNRLYWYRQTLGQGPEFLTYFQNEAQLEKSRLLSDRFSAERPKGSFSTLEIQRTEQGDSAMYLCASSFIRGGETQYFGPGTRLLVL.

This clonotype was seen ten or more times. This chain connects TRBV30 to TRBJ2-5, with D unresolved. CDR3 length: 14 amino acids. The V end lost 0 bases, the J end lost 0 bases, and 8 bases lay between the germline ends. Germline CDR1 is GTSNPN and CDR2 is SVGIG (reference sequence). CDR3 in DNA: TGTGCCTGGAGTGTAAGGCCCGACCAAGAGACCCAGTACTTC. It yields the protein CAWSVRPDQETQYF.

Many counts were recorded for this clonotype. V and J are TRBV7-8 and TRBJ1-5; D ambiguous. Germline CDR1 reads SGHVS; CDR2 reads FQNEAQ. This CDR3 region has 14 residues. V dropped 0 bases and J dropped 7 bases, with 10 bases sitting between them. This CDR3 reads CASSLAGVGQPQHF. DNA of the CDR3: TGTGCCAGCAGCTTAGCCGGGGTCGGACAGCCCCAGCATTTT.

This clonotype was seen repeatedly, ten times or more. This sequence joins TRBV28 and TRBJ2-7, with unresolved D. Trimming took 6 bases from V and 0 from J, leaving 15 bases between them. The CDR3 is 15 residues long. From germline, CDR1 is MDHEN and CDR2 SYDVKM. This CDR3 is CASSPGSLSSYEQYF. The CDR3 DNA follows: TGTGCCAGCAGCCCCGGGTCGTTAAGCTCCTACGAGCAGTACTTC.

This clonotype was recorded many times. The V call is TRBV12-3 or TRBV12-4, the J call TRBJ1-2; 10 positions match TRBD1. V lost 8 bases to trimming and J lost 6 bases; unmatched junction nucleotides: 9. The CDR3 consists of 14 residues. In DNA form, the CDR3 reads TGTGCCAGCGGGACCTGGGACAGGGGTGATGGCTACACCTTC. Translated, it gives CASGTWDRGDGYTF.

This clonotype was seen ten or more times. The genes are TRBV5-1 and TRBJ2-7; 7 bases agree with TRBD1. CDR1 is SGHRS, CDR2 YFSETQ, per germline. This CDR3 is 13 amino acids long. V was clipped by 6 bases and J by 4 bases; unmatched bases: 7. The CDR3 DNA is TGCGCCAGCAACACAGGGGATGGTTACGAGCAGTACTTC. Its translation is CASNTGDGYEQYF.

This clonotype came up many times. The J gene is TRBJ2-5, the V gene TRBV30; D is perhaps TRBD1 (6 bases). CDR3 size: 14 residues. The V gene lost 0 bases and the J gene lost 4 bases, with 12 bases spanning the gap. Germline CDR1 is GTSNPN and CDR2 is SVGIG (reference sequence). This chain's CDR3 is CAWSVLTGGETQYF. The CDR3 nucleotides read TGTGCCTGGAGTGTATTGACAGGAGGAGAGACCCAGTACTTC.

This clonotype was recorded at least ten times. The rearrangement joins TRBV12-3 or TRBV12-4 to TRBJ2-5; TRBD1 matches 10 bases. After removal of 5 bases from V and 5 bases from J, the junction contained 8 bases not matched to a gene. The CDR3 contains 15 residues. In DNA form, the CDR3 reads TGTGCCAGCAGTCTTGGGACAGGGGCCGATGAGACCCAGTACTTC. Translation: CASSLGTGADETQYF.

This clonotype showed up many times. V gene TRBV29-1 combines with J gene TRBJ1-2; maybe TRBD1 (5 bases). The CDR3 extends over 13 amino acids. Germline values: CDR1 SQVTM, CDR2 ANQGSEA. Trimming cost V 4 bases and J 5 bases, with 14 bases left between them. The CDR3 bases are TGCAGCGTTGTACTACTCAGGGAGTATGGCTACACCTTC. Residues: CSVVLLREYGYTF.

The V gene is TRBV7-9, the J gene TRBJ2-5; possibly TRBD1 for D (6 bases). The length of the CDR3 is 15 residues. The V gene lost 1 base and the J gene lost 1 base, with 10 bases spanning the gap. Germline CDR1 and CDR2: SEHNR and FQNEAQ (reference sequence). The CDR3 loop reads CASSLEGGRQETQYF. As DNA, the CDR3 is TGTGCCAGCAGCTTAGAAGGGGGACGCCAAGAGACCCAGTACTTC.

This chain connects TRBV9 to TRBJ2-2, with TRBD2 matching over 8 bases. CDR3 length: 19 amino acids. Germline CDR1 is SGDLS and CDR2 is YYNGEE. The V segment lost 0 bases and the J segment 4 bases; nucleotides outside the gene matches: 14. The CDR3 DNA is TGTGCCAGCAGCGTAGCGGGGGTCCGCCGGGAGGGTCGCACCGGGGAGCTGTTTTTT. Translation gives CASSVAGVRREGRTGELFF.

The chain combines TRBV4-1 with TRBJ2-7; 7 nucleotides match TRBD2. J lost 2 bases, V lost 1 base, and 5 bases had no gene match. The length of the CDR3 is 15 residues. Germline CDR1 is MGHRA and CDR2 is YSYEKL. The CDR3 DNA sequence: TGCGCCAGCAGCCAAGGTTCTAGCGGTGCCTACGAGCAGTACTTC. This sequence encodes CASSQGSSGAYEQYF.

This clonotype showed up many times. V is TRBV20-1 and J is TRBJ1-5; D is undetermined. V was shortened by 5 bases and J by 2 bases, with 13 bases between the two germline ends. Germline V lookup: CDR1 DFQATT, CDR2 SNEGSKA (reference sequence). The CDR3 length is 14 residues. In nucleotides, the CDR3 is TGCAGTGCTTGGATTGTCCACGGCAATCAGCCCCAGCATTTT. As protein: CSAWIVHGNQPQHF.

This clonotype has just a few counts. In DNA, the CDR3 is TGTGCCACCAGCAGGGGCCGGCCGGACGGTCCCAATCAGCCCCAGCATTTT. Protein sequence: CATSRGRPDGPNQPQHF. The rearrangement joins TRBV15 to TRBJ1-5; no firm D call. The CDR3 sequence is 17 residues long. Germline V gene lookup returns CDR1 LNHNV and CDR2 YYDKDF (reference sequence). V lost 3 bases, J lost 3 bases, and 18 bases lay in between.

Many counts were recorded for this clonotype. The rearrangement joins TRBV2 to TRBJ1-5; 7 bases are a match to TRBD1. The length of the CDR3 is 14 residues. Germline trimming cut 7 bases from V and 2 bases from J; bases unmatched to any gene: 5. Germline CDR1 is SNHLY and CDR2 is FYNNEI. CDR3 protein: CASTGTVGNQPQHF. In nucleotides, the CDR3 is TGTGCCAGCACCGGGACAGTGGGCAATCAGCCCCAGCATTTT.

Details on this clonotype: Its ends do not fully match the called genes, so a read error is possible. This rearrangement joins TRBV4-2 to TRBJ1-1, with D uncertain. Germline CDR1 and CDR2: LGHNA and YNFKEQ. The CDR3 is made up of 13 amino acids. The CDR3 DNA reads TGTGCCAGCAGACAAGAGCTGGCGTGGGAAGCTTTCTTT. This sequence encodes CASRQELAWEAFF.

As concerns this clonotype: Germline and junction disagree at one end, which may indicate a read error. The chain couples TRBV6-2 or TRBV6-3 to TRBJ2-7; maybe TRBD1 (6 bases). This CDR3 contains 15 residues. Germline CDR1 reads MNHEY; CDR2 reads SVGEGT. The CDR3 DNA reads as TGTGTCAGCAGCCTCCGGGACATGAGCTCCTACGAGCAGTACTTC. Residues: CVSSLRDMSSYEQYF.

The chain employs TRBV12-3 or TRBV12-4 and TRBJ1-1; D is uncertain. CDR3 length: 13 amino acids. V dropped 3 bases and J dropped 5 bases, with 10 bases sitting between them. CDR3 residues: CASSLDAWTEAFF. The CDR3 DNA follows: TGTGCCAGCAGTTTGGACGCCTGGACTGAAGCTTTCTTT.

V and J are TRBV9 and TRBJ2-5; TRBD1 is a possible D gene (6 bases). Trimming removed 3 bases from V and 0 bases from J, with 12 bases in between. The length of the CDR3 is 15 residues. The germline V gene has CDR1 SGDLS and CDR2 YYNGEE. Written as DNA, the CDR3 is TGTGCCAGCAGCGGGTTACAGGGACACCAAGAGACCCAGTACTTC. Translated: CASSGLQGHQETQYF.

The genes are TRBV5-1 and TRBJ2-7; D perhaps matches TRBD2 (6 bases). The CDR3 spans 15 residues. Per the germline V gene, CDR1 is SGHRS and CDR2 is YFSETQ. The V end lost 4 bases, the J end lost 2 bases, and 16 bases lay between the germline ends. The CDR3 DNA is TGCGCCAGCAGCCTGGACCAGCGGGCTGCCTACGAGCAGTACTTC. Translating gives CASSLDQRAAYEQYF.

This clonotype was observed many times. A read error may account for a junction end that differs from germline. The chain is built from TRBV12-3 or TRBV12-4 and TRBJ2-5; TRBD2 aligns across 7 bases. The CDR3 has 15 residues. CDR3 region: CASSLALAGVETQHF. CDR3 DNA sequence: TGTGCCAGCAGTTTAGCCCTCGCGGGAGTGGAGACCCAGCACTTC.

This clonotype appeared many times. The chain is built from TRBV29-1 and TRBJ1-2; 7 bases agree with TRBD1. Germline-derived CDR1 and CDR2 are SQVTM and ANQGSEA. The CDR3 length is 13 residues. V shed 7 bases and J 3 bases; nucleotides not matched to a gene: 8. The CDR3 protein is CSAKGGFDYGYTF. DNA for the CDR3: TGCAGCGCAAAAGGGGGCTTTGACTATGGCTACACCTTC.